Shown below are 2 T cell receptor beta chains from a single sample sequenced in a study of T cells in Graves' hyperthyroidism and ophthalmopathy. RNA transcripts gave rise to amplified TCR beta CDR3 regions. HTBI primers drove first-round RT-PCR of the TCR CDR3. Each CDR3 protein gets one entry after TCRdb re-called the multiplex PCR reads with MiXCR. The profile shows around 300,000 distinct CDR3 sequences, around 13% of them singletons. Source material: blood. These receptors were taken from a woman in her 30s with Graves' hyperthyroidism.

J is TRBJ2-5 and V is TRBV18, with a possible D match to TRBD1 (5 bases). Per germline, CDR1 KGHSH and CDR2 LQKENI. This CDR3 has 14 amino acids. Deletions cut 0 bases from V and 5 bases from J, with 10 bases between. The CDR3 DNA follows: TGTGCCAGCTCACCACCCTCAGGGTTGGAGACCCAGTACTTC. Translating gives CASSPPSGLETQYF.

This clonotype was seen repeatedly, ten times or more. The chain uses TRBV24-1 and TRBJ2-1; D not certain. CDR3 length: 13 amino acids. CDR1 is KGHDR and CDR2 is SFDVKD in the germline V gene. Trimming removed 9 bases from V and 7 bases from J, with 15 bases in between. The CDR3 bases are TGTGCCACCGAAAGGGCCCGCGTGAATGAGCAGTTCTTC. It is translated as CATERARVNEQFF.